This TCR beta chain was recovered during a study of T-cell reconstitution after alpha-beta-depleted transplantation in children (dated by TCRdb to 2016 to 2018). Background on the whole study: Using TCR repertoire profiling, the study quantitatively followed how T-cell immune reconstitution unfolded in children after TCRalphabeta/CD19-depleted allogeneic hematopoietic cell transplantation. Study-level results and caveats: Apparently early alphabetaT-cell count recovery about two months after transplant reportedly relied on only several hundred rapidly expanded clones derived from non-depleted graft cells. In some patients, high TCRbeta diversity at day 60 was attributed to recipient T cells and intrathymic progenitors that had survived conditioning. Over the following months the frequencies of hyperexpanded clones went down, and after one year T-cell counts and TCRbeta diversity were mostly credited to newly produced T cells.

On this clonotype: This receptor's antigen is unknown. No base qualities exist here, and no much larger clone lies one base off it.

The label giving this sample's treatment or condition can be read as: allogeneic hematopoietic cell transplantation with graft depleted of TCRalphabeta T cells and CD19 B cells. The children who served as transplant recipients had been given grafts of TCRalphabeta/CD19-depleted allogeneic hematopoietic cells. The method behind the library was PCR. Data came from an Illumina HiSeq 2500. TCR libraries were prepared with molecular barcoding, using unique molecular identifiers to normalize TCRbeta repertoire quantification. Through fastp at Q25 and MiXCR, TCRdb rebuilt clones from the public reads, retaining in-frame beta chains. Each CDR3 protein appears once, grouped with its most common genes and DNA. For this sample there are some 300,000 distinct CDR3 sequences; just over 7.5% appear just once. The ten largest account for around 10% of the sample. This sample comprised peripheral blood, obtained 360 days after TCRalphabeta/CD19-depleted stem cell transplant. The clonotype comes from a female patient aged 2-9 years who had a stem cell transplant for Fanconi anemia, so the T cells may come from the graft donor.

CDR3 region: CSAMGWQSTDTQYF. The nucleotide sequence reads as follows: TGCAGTGCTATGGGGTGGCAAAGCACAGATACGCAGTATTTT. The chain links TRBV20-1 with TRBJ2-3, with the D gene not confidently named. The germline V gene (reference sequence) supplies CDR1 DFQATT and CDR2 SNEGSKA. V was cut back by 4 bases and J by 0 bases, leaving a gap of 11 bases between them. The CDR3 covers 14 residues, taking in both the cysteine and the phenylalanine. Here the CDR3 DNA is all that survives: 42 bases in frame from base 1.